This TCR beta chain was recorded in a study of vaccination effects on CD4 cells after COVID-19. The J segment lost 4 bases and the V segment lost 5 bases, leaving 3 bases of the junction unmatched. CDR1 is MDHEN and CDR2 is SYDVKM in the germline V gene. The CDR3 contains 13 residues. This table comes from immunoSEQ multiplex PCR, and its TCRdb copy is limited to in-frame clones, with some not included. Seen here are some 74,000 clones, 80% to 85% observed once, and the top ten hold 1.2%. Concerning this clone: Its antigen is not identified.

Study-level points and caveats: Marked clonal contraction of both clone types appeared late after vaccination. Early timepoints after infection were absent, and convalescent patients were few in the study. Healthy vaccine recipients' vaccine-induced clones were almost all SARS-CoV-2 mono-reactive.

Sequencing in the ViraFEST assay came after antigen-specific CD4+ T cells had been expanded with viral peptide pools, which were used to stimulate PBMC. Following culture for roughly 10 days, CD4+ T cells were isolated. Each participant received a vaccine that was either BNT162b2 or mRNA-1273, given as two doses. In the vaccine recipients, nucleocapsid antibodies were negative and there was no prior SARS-CoV-2 infection. Specimen: CD4+ T cells from PBMCs cultured with HCoV-229E spike peptides, collected after COVID-19 vaccination. The TCR originated in a human donor who received a COVID-19 vaccine. The rearrangement uses TRBV28 and TRBJ1-2; 8 nucleotides line up with TRBD1. CDR3 in amino acids: CASSLQGVYGYTF. For the CDR3, the DNA is TGTGCCAGCAGTCTACAGGGGGTCTATGGCTACACCTTC.